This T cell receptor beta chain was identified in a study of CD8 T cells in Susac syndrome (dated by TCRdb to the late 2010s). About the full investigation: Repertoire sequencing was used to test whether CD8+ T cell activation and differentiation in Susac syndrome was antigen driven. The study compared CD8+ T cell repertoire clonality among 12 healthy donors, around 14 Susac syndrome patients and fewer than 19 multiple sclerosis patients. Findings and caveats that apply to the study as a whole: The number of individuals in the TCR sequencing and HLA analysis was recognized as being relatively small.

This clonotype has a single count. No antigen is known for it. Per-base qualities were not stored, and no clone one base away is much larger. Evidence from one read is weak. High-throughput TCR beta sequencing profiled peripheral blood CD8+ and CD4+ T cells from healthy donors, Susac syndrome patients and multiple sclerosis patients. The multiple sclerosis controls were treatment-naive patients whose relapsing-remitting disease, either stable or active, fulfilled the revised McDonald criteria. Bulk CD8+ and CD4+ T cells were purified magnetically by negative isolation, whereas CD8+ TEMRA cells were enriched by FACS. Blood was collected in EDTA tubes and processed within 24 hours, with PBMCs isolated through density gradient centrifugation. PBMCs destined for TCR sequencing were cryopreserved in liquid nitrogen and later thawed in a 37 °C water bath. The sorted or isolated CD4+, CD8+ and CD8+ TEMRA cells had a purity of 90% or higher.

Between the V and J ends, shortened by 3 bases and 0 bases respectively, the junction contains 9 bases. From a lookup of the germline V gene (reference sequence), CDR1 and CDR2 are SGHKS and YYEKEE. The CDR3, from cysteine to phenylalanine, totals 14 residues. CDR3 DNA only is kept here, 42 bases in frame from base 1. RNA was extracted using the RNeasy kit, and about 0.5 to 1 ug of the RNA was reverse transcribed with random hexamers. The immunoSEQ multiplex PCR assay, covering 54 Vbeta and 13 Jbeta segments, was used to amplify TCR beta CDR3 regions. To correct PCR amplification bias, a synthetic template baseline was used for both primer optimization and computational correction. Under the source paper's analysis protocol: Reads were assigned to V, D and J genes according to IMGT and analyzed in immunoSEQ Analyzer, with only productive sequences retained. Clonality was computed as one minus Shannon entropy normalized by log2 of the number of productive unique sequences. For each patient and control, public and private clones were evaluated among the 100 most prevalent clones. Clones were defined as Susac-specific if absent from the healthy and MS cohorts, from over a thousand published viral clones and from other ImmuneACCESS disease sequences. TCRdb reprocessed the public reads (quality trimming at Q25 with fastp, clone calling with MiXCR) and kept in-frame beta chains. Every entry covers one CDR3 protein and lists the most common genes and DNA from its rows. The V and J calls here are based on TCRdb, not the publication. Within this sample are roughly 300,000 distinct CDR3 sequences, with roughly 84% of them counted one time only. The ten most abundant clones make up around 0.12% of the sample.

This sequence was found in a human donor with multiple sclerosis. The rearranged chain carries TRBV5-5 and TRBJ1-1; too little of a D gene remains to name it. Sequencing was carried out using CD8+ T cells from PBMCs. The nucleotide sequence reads TGTGCCAGCAGCTGGGGAATCATGAACACTGAAGCTTTCTTT. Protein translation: CASSWGIMNTEAFF.